Following are 25 T cell receptor beta chains from one sample sequenced in a study of neurological immune-mediated disorders. Specified time point: longitudinal time-point 3. Each CDR3 protein is one row after TCRdb ran MiXCR on the 5' RACE reads. Among 93,000 or so distinct CDR3 sequences listed, about a tenth were seen once. The sequencing sample was made of PBMCs. These receptors all come from a female donor with HTLV-1-associated myelopathy (HAM/TSP).

This clonotype was picked up many times. V gene TRBV5-1 combines with J gene TRBJ2-2; D is perhaps TRBD2 (6 bases). The CDR3 spans 14 residues. Germline CDR1 reads SGHRS; CDR2 reads YFSETQ. Trimming left V 4 bases short and J 5 bases short, with 12 bases between. CDR3 loop: CASSQEGWTGELFF. In nucleotides, the CDR3 is TGCGCCAGCAGCCAGGAGGGGTGGACCGGGGAGCTGTTTTTT.

This clonotype was counted many times. The J gene is TRBJ2-1, the V gene TRBV5-1, with TRBD1 matching 7 bases. The CDR3 consists of 15 residues. The J segment lost 4 bases and the V segment lost 2 bases, leaving 6 bases of the junction unmatched. Germline V gives CDR1 SGHRS, CDR2 YFSETQ. DNA for the CDR3: TGCGCCAGCAGCTTAGACAGGGTAATTTACAATGAGCAGTTCTTC. Protein sequence: CASSLDRVIYNEQFF. The whole variable domain, filled in from reference TRBV5-1 and TRBJ2-1, reads KAGVTQTPRYLIKTRGQQVTLSCSPISGHRSVSWYQQTPGQGLQFLFEYFSETQRNKGNFPGRFSGRQFSNSRSEMNVSTLELGDSALYLCASSLDRVIYNEQFFGPGTRLTVL.

This clonotype was seen many times. The genes are TRBV12-3 or TRBV12-4 and TRBJ2-5, with D possibly called TRBD1 or TRBD2 (5 bases each). The germline V and J ends were trimmed by 7 bases and 5 bases, with 29 bases remaining between them. The CDR3 extends over 18 amino acids. The CDR3 nucleotides read TGTGCCAGCAACCTCCGGGGTACGGGCCCCGTGGGGCCCGAGACCCAGTACTTC. It is translated as CASNLRGTGPVGPETQYF.

This clonotype occurred many times. The chain is built from TRBV20-1 and TRBJ2-2; D possibly corresponds to TRBD2 (7 bases). The CDR3 loop spans 13 amino acids. Germline-derived CDR1 and CDR2 are DFQATT and SNEGSKA (reference sequence). Trimming took off 6 bases at V and 5 bases at J, with 13 bases between the two ends. The CDR3: CSARGRVTGELFF. For the CDR3, the DNA is TGCAGTGCAAGGGGGAGGGTTACCGGGGAGCTGTTTTTT.

This clonotype was counted at least ten times. The gene calls are TRBV5-6 and TRBJ1-2; no clear D. The CDR3 is made up of 14 amino acids. V was pared by 1 base and J by 4 bases, with 11 bases between. Germline loops: CDR1 SGHDT, CDR2 YYEEEE. CDR3 nucleotides: TGTGCCAGCAGCTTGTCGCAGACTCTCTATGGCTACACCTTC. Its translation: CASSLSQTLYGYTF.

In this sample, this clonotype turned up many times. This chain connects TRBV7-9 to TRBJ2-1; D is uncertain. V was pared by 1 base and J by 2 bases, with 3 bases between. CDR1 is SEHNR and CDR2 is FQNEAQ in the germline V gene (reference sequence). The CDR3 is made up of 13 amino acids. CDR3 bases: TGTGCCAGCAGCTTAGAGCCCTACAATGAGCAGTTCTTC. Encoded protein: CASSLEPYNEQFF. Supplemented by reference TRBV7-9 and TRBJ2-1, the full variable domain reads DTGVSQNPRHKITKRGQNVTFRCDPISEHNRLYWYRQTLGQGPEFLTYFQNEAQLEKSRLLSDRFSAERPKGSFSTLEIQRTEQGDSAMYLCASSLEPYNEQFFGPGTRLTVL.

This clonotype was recorded many times. J is TRBJ1-5 and V is TRBV20-1; no clear D gene. Germline values: CDR1 DFQATT, CDR2 SNEGSKA (reference sequence). The CDR3 extends over 12 amino acids. Trimming left V 3 bases short and J 2 bases short, with 5 bases between. CDR3 nucleotide sequence: TGCAGTGCTAGTAGTGGCAATCAGCCCCAGCATTTT. Translation gives CSASSGNQPQHF.

In this sample, this clonotype is medium-sized. The rearrangement links TRBV3-1 to TRBJ1-5; possibly TRBD1 for D (5 bases). Trimming stripped 6 bases from V and 7 bases from J, with 19 bases between. The CDR3 sequence is 15 residues long. The germline V gene has CDR1 LGHDT and CDR2 YNNKEL (reference sequence). The CDR3 bases are TGTGCCAGCAGTCGGGACTCCCTTAGAGGGCAGCCCCAGCATTTT. Translated: CASSRDSLRGQPQHF. Using reference TRBV3-1 and TRBJ1-5 for the parts outside the CDR3, the full variable domain is DTAVSQTPKYLVTQMGNDKSIKCEQNLGHDTMYWYKQDSKKFLKIMFSYNNKELIINETVPNRFSPKSPDKAHLNLHINSLELGDSAVYFCASSRDSLRGQPQHFGDGTRLSIL.

Remarks on this clonotype: A read error may account for a junction end that differs from germline. The CDR3 DNA sequence: TGTGCCAGGCGGGTGACGAACACCGGGGAGCCGTTTTTT. Translating it yields CARRVTNTGEPFF. The chain joins TRBV6-1 to TRBJ2-2; tentative D call: TRBD2 (5 bases). In germline, CDR1 is MNHNS, CDR2 SASEGT. This CDR3 spans 13 amino acids.

This clonotype was detected ten times or more. V gene TRBV28 combines with J gene TRBJ1-1; tentative D call: TRBD1 (6 bases). This CDR3 is 16 amino acids long. Looked up from germline, CDR1 is MDHEN and CDR2 is SYDVKM. The V and J ends lost 3 bases and 4 bases respectively, with 18 bases between them. This CDR3 reads CASSLGATLPSTEAFF. CDR3 nucleotides: TGTGCCAGCAGTTTGGGGGCGACTTTACCGAGCACTGAAGCTTTCTTT.

CDR3 sequence: CASSLQGQVSYEQYF. CDR3 coding DNA: TGCGCCAGCAGCTTACAGGGACAGGTGTCCTACGAGCAGTACTTC. The rearrangement joins TRBV5-1 to TRBJ2-7; 8 bases map to TRBD1. CDR3 length equals 15 residues. Germline assignment: CDR1 SGHRS and CDR2 YFSETQ. J lost 1 base, V lost 2 bases, and 5 bases had no gene match.

This clonotype was counted at least ten times. The chain has TRBV7-2 and TRBJ2-7, with 7 bases matching TRBD2. This CDR3 has 14 residues. CDR1 and CDR2 from the germline V gene are SGHTA and FQGNSA. Germline trimming cut 5 bases from V and 2 bases from J; bases unmatched to any gene: 6. The CDR3 DNA follows: TGTGCCAGCAGCCGGGACTACCCCGCCTACGAGCAGTACTTC. This encodes CASSRDYPAYEQYF.

This clonotype was counted ten times or more. The chain links TRBV5-1 to TRBJ2-3; possible D gene TRBD2, 7 bases. Trimming removed 4 bases from V and 6 bases from J, with 18 bases in between. This CDR3 is built from 15 residues. Germline values: CDR1 SGHRS, CDR2 YFSETQ. The CDR3 DNA follows: TGCGCCAGCAGCCCGGACCCAGGGAGGGGGGATACGCAGTATTTT. It yields the protein CASSPDPGRGDTQYF.

This clonotype was detected many times. This chain's CDR3 is CASSQERTGELFF. The DNA for the CDR3 is TGCGCCAGCAGCCAAGAGAGGACCGGGGAGCTGTTTTTT. J is TRBJ2-2 and V is TRBV4-3, with unresolved D. V lost 0 bases, J lost 5 bases, and 4 bases lay in between. The CDR3 is made up of 13 amino acids. Germline V gives CDR1 LGHNA, CDR2 YSLEER.

This clonotype was detected many times. CDR3 sequence reads: CASSLNAQAKNIQYF. As DNA, the CDR3 is TGTGCCAGCAGCTTGAACGCGCAGGCCAAAAACATTCAGTACTTC. The rearrangement joins TRBV11-1 to TRBJ2-4, with D hard to call. The CDR3 sequence is 15 residues long. Germline V gene lookup returns CDR1 SGHAT and CDR2 FQDESV (reference sequence). V was pared by 3 bases and J by 1 base, with 10 bases between.

This clonotype was found many times. V is TRBV7-2 and J is TRBJ2-1, with 8 bases matching TRBD2. Germline V gene lookup returns CDR1 SGHTA and CDR2 FQGNSA. The CDR3 has 15 amino acids. V gave up 2 bases and J gave up 7 bases; unmatched junction bases: 7. The CDR3 region is CASSLSGGVGNEQFF. CDR3 bases: TGTGCCAGCAGCTTAAGCGGGGGCGTTGGTAATGAGCAGTTCTTC.

This clonotype was counted ten times or more. The V call is TRBV12-3 or TRBV12-4, the J call TRBJ2-5, with TRBD2 as a possible D gene (5 bases). CDR3 length: 15 residues. V shed 7 bases and J shed 1 base, with 16 bases lying between them. In DNA form, the CDR3 reads TGTGCCAGCACCCTAGCCCTGAAAGGCCAAGAGACCCAGTACTTC. This encodes CASTLALKGQETQYF.

This clonotype came up many times. The genes are TRBV20-1 and TRBJ2-7, with unresolved D. From germline, CDR1 is DFQATT and CDR2 SNEGSKA (reference sequence). The CDR3 consists of 16 residues. Trimming pared 0 bases from V and 3 bases from J, leaving 18 bases between. DNA for the CDR3: TGCAGTGCTAGAGAGATGAGGTCCCCCAGCGTCTACGAGCAGTACTTC. Amino acids: CSAREMRSPSVYEQYF.

This clonotype was picked up many times. This chain joins TRBV28 and TRBJ2-7; D not resolved. The germline CDR1 and CDR2 sequences are MDHEN and SYDVKM. The CDR3 sequence is 15 residues long. Trimming pared 4 bases from V and 6 bases from J, leaving 19 bases between. The DNA for the CDR3 is TGTGCCAGCAGTTATAGTGGCGCAGGTATGACCGAGCAGTACTTC. Its protein is CASSYSGAGMTEQYF.

V is TRBV7-9 and J is TRBJ1-4; D remains unclear. Germline CDR1 reads SEHNR; CDR2 reads FQNEAQ (reference sequence). The CDR3 spans 15 residues. V was clipped by 1 base and J by 4 bases, with 10 bases between them. The CDR3 nucleotides read TGTGCCAGCAGCTTAGGGCCAGCGCTTAATGAAAAACTGTTTTTT. Its protein product is CASSLGPALNEKLFF.

In this sample, this clonotype turned up many times. The J gene is TRBJ2-1, the V gene TRBV5-6; 7 nucleotides align to TRBD1. The CDR3 is 15 amino acids. The germline gives CDR1 SGHDT, CDR2 YYEEEE. With 5 bases clipped from V and 3 bases from J, the junction kept 8 bases outside the gene matches. In nucleotides, the CDR3 is TGTGCCAGCAGATTCGGGACAGACCTCTACAATGAGCAGTTCTTC. Translated, it gives CASRFGTDLYNEQFF.

This clonotype was recorded many times. The chain couples TRBV5-1 to TRBJ1-1; 7 positions match TRBD1. The germline CDR1 and CDR2 sequences are SGHRS and YFSETQ. Trimming removed 0 bases from V and 2 bases from J; junction bases left unmatched: 7. The CDR3 contains 16 residues. CDR3 loop: CASSLVGTAFNTEAFF. The CDR3 coding sequence is TGCGCCAGCAGCTTGGTGGGGACAGCCTTTAACACTGAAGCTTTCTTT.

This clonotype came up many times. The gene calls are TRBV20-1 and TRBJ2-7; D tentatively reads TRBD1 or TRBD2 (5 bases each). V shed 1 base and J shed 2 bases, with 12 bases lying between them. Germline CDR1 reads DFQATT; CDR2 reads SNEGSKA (reference sequence). The CDR3 runs 14 residues. In DNA form, the CDR3 reads TGCAGTGCTAGAGCGGGGCTGGTAACCTACGAGCAGTACTTC. Residues: CSARAGLVTYEQYF.

This clonotype appeared many times. The chain combines TRBV5-1 with TRBJ2-7; 8 bases fit TRBD1. Per germline, CDR1 SGHRS and CDR2 YFSETQ. CDR3 length: 15 residues. The ends lost 7 bases at V and 0 bases at J; junction bases unmatched: 9. The CDR3 sequence is CASSPRGQSSYEQYF. The DNA of the CDR3 is TGCGCCAGCTCTCCCAGGGGGCAGAGCTCCTACGAGCAGTACTTC.

Worth noting for this clonotype: A single base separates this from a much larger clone, so it may be a read error. The rearrangement joins TRBV20-1 to TRBJ2-7; 9 nucleotides line up with TRBD1. The CDR3 contains 16 residues. J gave up 7 bases and V 0 bases, and 13 bases lay outside the gene matches. The germline gives CDR1 DFQATT, CDR2 SNEGSKA (reference sequence). This CDR3 is CSARDGSGTGSGEQYF. CDR3 nucleotides: TGCAGTGCTAGAGATGGTTCAGGGACAGGGTCGGGGGAGCAGTACTTC.